These 32 T cell receptor beta chains originate from one sample sequenced in a study of blood T cell repertoires in COVID-19. Here immunoSEQ multiplex PCR was the method, and the copy in TCRdb shows in-frame clones only, minus some. The sample includes some 160,000 clones, approximately 90% of them seen just once. Sequenced material: peripheral blood. All receptors come from a man between 18 and 29 years old with COVID-19, enrolled during active disease.

The chain joins TRBV13 to TRBJ2-1; possibly TRBD1 for D (6 bases). This CDR3 region has 16 residues. Trimming removed 1 base from V and 3 bases from J, with 13 bases in between. The germline CDR1 and CDR2 sequences are PRHDT and FYEKMQ (reference sequence). CDR3 in DNA: TGTGCCAGCAGCTTAGTCGGCAGGGGCGACTACAATGAGCAGTTCTTC. Protein sequence: CASSLVGRGDYNEQFF.

The chain carries TRBV5-1 and TRBJ2-2; a possible D gene is TRBD2 (6 bases). Germline V gives CDR1 SGHRS, CDR2 YFSETQ. The ends were cut back, 3 bases at V and 6 bases at J, with 12 bases in the middle. The CDR3 length is 14 residues. CDR3 in DNA: TGCGCCAGCAGCTGGAAAACTAGCTCCGGGGAGCTGTTTTTT. Its protein product is CASSWKTSSGELFF.

The chain employs TRBV7-2 and TRBJ1-1; 7 positions match TRBD1. Per germline, CDR1 SGHTA and CDR2 FQGNSA. This CDR3 spans 14 amino acids. V dropped 3 bases and J dropped 4; count of bases not matched to a gene: 5. The CDR3 reads CASSFTGVGTEAFF. The CDR3 nucleotides read TGTGCCAGCAGCTTCACAGGGGTTGGCACTGAAGCTTTCTTT.

The V and J genes are TRBV2 and TRBJ1-6; TRBD1 agrees at 7 bases. The CDR3 is made up of 12 amino acids. Unmatched junction bases numbered 9, after V lost 5 bases and J lost 17 bases. Germline values: CDR1 SNHLY, CDR2 FYNNEI. The CDR3 here is CASSPTGRVVHF. CDR3 coding DNA: TGTGCCAGCAGTCCGACAGGGCGCGTCGTCCACTTT.

The table lists this clone with a count of one. This chain uses TRBV7-4 with TRBJ2-3; 12 positions match TRBD2. The length of the CDR3 is 17 residues. Unmatched junction bases numbered 6, after V lost 2 bases and J lost 3 bases. Germline V gene data show CDR1 as SGHVT and CDR2 as SQSDAQ. The CDR3 sequence: CASSLSGLAGRTDTQYF. The CDR3 DNA follows: TGTGCCAGCAGCTTATCTGGACTAGCGGGAAGGACAGATACGCAGTATTTT.

The chain couples TRBV4-3 to TRBJ2-1; 7 bases line up with TRBD2. This CDR3 has 17 residues. Germline CDR1 reads LGHNA; CDR2 reads YSLEER. V was clipped by 1 base and J by 4 bases; unmatched bases: 10. The CDR3 loop reads CASSQGGGTAAYNEQFF. DNA for the CDR3: TGCGCCAGCAGCCAAGGGGGGGGGACGGCTGCTTACAATGAGCAGTTCTTC.

This chain connects TRBV5-1 to TRBJ1-2; 11 positions match TRBD1. From germline, CDR1 is SGHRS and CDR2 YFSETQ. V shed 4 bases and J 4 bases; nucleotides not matched to a gene: 3. The CDR3 has 14 residues. This chain's CDR3 is CASSEGQGGYGYTF. The CDR3 coding sequence is TGCGCCAGCAGCGAGGGACAGGGGGGCTATGGCTACACCTTC.

Only one count was recorded for this clone. The chain combines TRBV9 with TRBJ2-1; D uncertain. In germline, CDR1 is SGDLS, CDR2 YYNGEE. V shed 3 bases and J shed 0 bases, with 25 bases lying between them. This CDR3 is built from 20 residues. The CDR3 DNA is TGTGCCAGCAGCGGGAACTTAAGCCCCCCCCGTAGGAGCTCCTACAATGAGCAGTTCTTC. This translates into CASSGNLSPPRRSSYNEQFF. The whole variable domain, remainder taken from reference TRBV9 and TRBJ2-1, is DSGVTQTPKHLITATGQRVTLRCSPRSGDLSVYWYQQSLDQGLQFLIQYYNGEERAKGNILERFSAQQFPDLHSELNLSSLELGDSALYFCASSGNLSPPRRSSYNEQFFGPGTRLTVL.

The chain carries TRBV5-5 and TRBJ2-2; TRBD1 is a possible D gene (5 bases). This CDR3 is built from 14 residues. Deletions cut 5 bases from V and 1 base from J, with 9 bases between. The germline V gene encodes CDR1 SGHKS and CDR2 YYEKEE (reference sequence). As DNA, the CDR3 is TGTGCCAGCAGTTCGGACAAGAACACCGGGGAGCTGTTTTTT. Amino acid sequence: CASSSDKNTGELFF. The complete variable domain, with remaining parts taken from reference TRBV5-5 and TRBJ2-2, reads DAGVTQSPTHLIKTRGQQVTLRCSPISGHKSVSWYQQVLGQGPQFIFQYYEKEERGRGNFPDRFSARQFPNYSSELNVNALLLGDSALYLCASSSDKNTGELFFGEGSRLTVL.

This clone showed up just once. The J gene is TRBJ1-2, the V gene TRBV7-2, with D maybe TRBD1 (5 bases). The V gene lost 5 bases and the J gene lost 2 bases, with 15 bases spanning the gap. Germline lookup yields CDR1 SGHTA and CDR2 FQGNSA. CDR3 length: 15 residues. The CDR3: CASSAAGGSNYGYTF. CDR3 DNA sequence: TGTGCCAGCAGCGCCGCCGGGGGATCAAACTATGGCTACACCTTC.

The chain is built from TRBV2 and TRBJ2-7, with a possible D match to TRBD1 (6 bases). The CDR3 has 12 amino acids. Germline values: CDR1 SNHLY, CDR2 FYNNEI. The ends were cut back, 10 bases at V and 3 bases at J, with 13 bases in the middle. DNA for the CDR3: TGTGCCACAAGGACAGCGGACTACGAGCAGTACTTC. Translating gives CATRTADYEQYF.

This chain links TRBV27 with TRBJ1-6; D is unresolved. V was clipped by 7 bases and J by 6 bases, with 7 bases between them. This CDR3 has 12 residues. The germline V gene has CDR1 MNHEY and CDR2 SMNVEV (reference sequence). CDR3: CASMEINSPLHF. The CDR3 DNA reads TGTGCCAGCATGGAGATTAATTCACCCCTCCACTTT.

The genes are TRBV5-1 and TRBJ2-2, with 8 nucleotides matching TRBD2. CDR3 length equals 15 residues. From germline, CDR1 is SGHRS and CDR2 YFSETQ. Losses at the gene ends were 0 bases for V and 6 bases for J; bases not matched to a gene: 4. Written as DNA, the CDR3 is TGCGCCAGCAGCTTGGAGCGGGAGTGGGCCGGGGAGCTGTTTTTT. The encoded protein is CASSLEREWAGELFF. Full variable domain (rest looked up from reference TRBV5-1 and TRBJ2-2): KAGVTQTPRYLIKTRGQQVTLSCSPISGHRSVSWYQQTPGQGLQFLFEYFSETQRNKGNFPGRFSGRQFSNSRSEMNVSTLELGDSALYLCASSLEREWAGELFFGEGSRLTVL.

The chain is built from TRBV9 and TRBJ1-3; D uncertain. Trimming took 3 bases from V and 2 from J, leaving 12 bases between them. Germline V CDR1 and CDR2: SGDLS, YYNGEE. The CDR3 consists of 15 residues. The CDR3 DNA sequence: TGTGCCAGCAGCGCCGGGGTAGGACCTGGAAACACCATATATTTT. Its translation is CASSAGVGPGNTIYF.

The chain recombines TRBV19 with TRBJ2-2; 13 bases align to TRBD2. V shed 5 bases and J 1 base; nucleotides not matched to a gene: 19. The CDR3 loop spans 22 amino acids. Germline-derived CDR1 and CDR2 are LNHDA and SQIVND (reference sequence). CDR3 nucleotides: TGTGCCAGTAGTTCAATTCCCGACACACTAGCGGGAGGGCCATGGAACACCGGGGAGCTGTTTTTT. Translated: CASSSIPDTLAGGPWNTGELFF.

The rearrangement uses TRBV4-3 and TRBJ1-2, with a possible D match to TRBD1 (5 bases). The CDR3 loop spans 17 amino acids. V was cut by 4 bases and J by 0 bases, with 18 bases left in between. Germline V gene sequence: CDR1 LGHNA, CDR2 YSLEER. The DNA of the CDR3 is TGCGCCAGCAGCCTCCAGCGCGGGGCCGGGACTAACTATGGCTACACCTTC. Its protein product is CASSLQRGAGTNYGYTF.

The chain employs TRBV7-8 and TRBJ2-1, with 9 bases that match TRBD2. The CDR3 loop spans 18 amino acids. In germline, CDR1 is SGHVS, CDR2 FQNEAQ. V trimming: 5 bases; J trimming: 8 bases; junction bases outside the gene matches: 19. The CDR3 DNA is TGTGCCAGCAGCCTAGGGGGACTAGCAACGGGCTTGGGGTATGAGCAGTTCTTC. It encodes CASSLGGLATGLGYEQFF.

The sample holds a few counts of this clone. This chain uses TRBV6-5 with TRBJ2-2, with D tentatively TRBD2 (5 bases). The CDR3 length is 14 residues. Per the germline V gene, CDR1 is MNHEY and CDR2 is SVGAGI. The V gene lost 0 bases and the J gene lost 3 bases, with 5 bases spanning the gap. CDR3 region: CASSYSRDTGELFF. In DNA form, the CDR3 reads TGTGCCAGCAGTTACTCGAGGGACACCGGGGAGCTGTTTTTT.

This clone was detected a few times. The rearrangement uses TRBV7-9 and TRBJ2-2, with D maybe TRBD2 (6 bases). The CDR3 totals 14 residues. The V gene lost 5 bases and the J gene lost 1 base, with 8 bases spanning the gap. Germline CDR1 is SEHNR and CDR2 is FQNEAQ (reference sequence). The CDR3 loop reads CASSSSGNTGELFF. CDR3 in DNA: TGTGCCAGCAGCAGTAGCGGGAACACCGGGGAGCTGTTTTTT.

A single count supports this clone. This chain joins TRBV28 and TRBJ1-6; D is perhaps TRBD1 (5 bases). The CDR3 contains 11 residues. V was cut by 6 bases and J by 12 bases, with 9 bases left in between. Germline CDR1 and CDR2: MDHEN and SYDVKM. CDR3 region: CASRGDLPLHF. The CDR3 DNA is TGTGCCAGCAGGGGGGACTTACCCCTCCACTTT.

The rearrangement uses TRBV19 and TRBJ2-2, with 8 bases lining up with TRBD1. J lost 5 bases, V lost 3 bases, and 8 bases had no gene match. Germline V gene sequence: CDR1 LNHDA, CDR2 SQIVND (reference sequence). The CDR3 consists of 16 residues. The CDR3 coding sequence is TGTGCCAGTAGTATTAGACAGGGGTTCATAACCGGGGAGCTGTTTTTT. It is translated as CASSIRQGFITGELFF.

The gene calls are TRBV10-3 and TRBJ2-7, with 9 positions matching TRBD2. Per the germline V gene, CDR1 is ENHRY and CDR2 is SYGVKD. The J segment lost 5 bases and the V segment lost 5 bases, leaving 7 bases of the junction unmatched. The CDR3 runs 14 residues. In DNA, the CDR3 is TGTGCCATCAGTTCTAGCGGGGTCGGGGACGAGCAGTACTTC. Translation gives CAISSSGVGDEQYF.

The rearrangement links TRBV21-1 to TRBJ1-5; whether TRBD1, the table's D call, matches the DNA was not checked. TRBV21-1 is a known pseudogene. The CDR3 runs 20 residues. This CDR3 reads CASSKALYLDRTIGNQPQHF. As DNA, the CDR3 is TGTGCCAGCAGCAAAGCGCTTTATCTGGACAGGACAATTGGCAATCAGCCCCAGCATTTT.

The chain carries TRBV11-2 and TRBJ1-2; D perhaps matches TRBD1 (5 bases). The germline V gene encodes CDR1 SGHAT and CDR2 FQNNGV. V was pared by 4 bases and J by 8 bases, with 23 bases between. This CDR3 is built from 16 residues. The CDR3 loop reads CASSYSGWGAIEGYTF. CDR3 nucleotides: TGTGCCAGCAGCTATAGTGGTTGGGGCGCCATTGAAGGCTACACCTTC.

The CDR3 is CASSLGGLARRTGELFF. The DNA of the CDR3 is TGTGCCAGCAGCTTAGGCGGACTAGCGCGGCGCACCGGGGAGCTGTTTTTT. This sequence joins TRBV7-2 and TRBJ2-2; 9 bases agree with TRBD2. Germline assignment: CDR1 SGHTA and CDR2 FQGNSA. The CDR3 has 17 amino acids. Germline trimming cut 1 base from V and 4 bases from J; bases unmatched to any gene: 7.

The chain employs TRBV13 and TRBJ2-1, with 11 bases lining up with TRBD2. Germline assignment: CDR1 PRHDT and CDR2 FYEKMQ (reference sequence). Losses at the gene ends were 0 bases for V and 5 bases for J; bases not matched to a gene: 3. This CDR3 is built from 16 residues. The CDR3 nucleotides read TGTGCCAGCAGCTTAGGGACTAGCGGGGCCCACAATGAGCAGTTCTTC. This gives the protein CASSLGTSGAHNEQFF. The full variable domain, with the rest looked up from reference TRBV13 and TRBJ2-1, is AAGVIQSPRHLIKEKRETATLKCYPIPRHDTVYWYQQGPGQDPQFLISFYEKMQSDKGSIPDRFSAQQFSDYHSELNMSSLELGDSALYFCASSLGTSGAHNEQFFGPGTRLTVL.

The V and J genes are TRBV2 and TRBJ1-2; the D gene is possibly TRBD1 (6 bases). The V gene's germline CDR1 is SNHLY and CDR2 FYNNEI. Trimming shortened V by 7 bases and J by 0 bases, and 18 bases separated the two germline ends. This CDR3 contains 16 residues. The CDR3 spells CASTPRGGIANYGYTF. In DNA form, the CDR3 reads TGTGCCAGCACCCCAAGGGGGGGGATCGCTAACTATGGCTACACCTTC.

The chain recombines TRBV15 with TRBJ1-1; TRBD1 is a possible D gene (6 bases). This CDR3 spans 15 amino acids. Germline CDR1 is LNHNV and CDR2 is YYDKDF (reference sequence). V was clipped by 9 bases and J by 1 base, with 18 bases between them. The CDR3 nucleotides read TGTGCCACGGAACCGGGGACAAAGGGGAACACTGAAGCTTTCTTT. This translates into CATEPGTKGNTEAFF.

This chain joins TRBV27 and TRBJ2-3, with TRBD2 matching 11 bases. J was trimmed by 2 bases and V by 3 bases; bases with no gene match: 7. There are 17 residues in the CDR3. Germline lookup yields CDR1 MNHEY and CDR2 SMNVEV (reference sequence). For the CDR3, the DNA is TGTGCCAGCAGTTTCTATGGACTAGCGGGTGCCACAGATACGCAGTATTTT. Residues: CASSFYGLAGATDTQYF.

The chain employs TRBV7-9 and TRBJ2-3, with a possible D match to TRBD1 (6 bases). The germline gives CDR1 SEHNR, CDR2 FQNEAQ (reference sequence). The CDR3 spans 15 residues. The V gene lost 2 bases and the J gene lost 2 bases, with 11 bases spanning the gap. In nucleotides, the CDR3 is TGTGCCAGCAGCTTACTACAGGGTTTCACAGATACGCAGTATTTT. Encoded protein: CASSLLQGFTDTQYF. The entire variable domain, with the rest obtained from reference TRBV7-9 and TRBJ2-3, is as follows: DTGVSQNPRHKITKRGQNVTFRCDPISEHNRLYWYRQTLGQGPEFLTYFQNEAQLEKSRLLSDRFSAERPKGSFSTLEIQRTEQGDSAMYLCASSLLQGFTDTQYFGPGTRLTVL.

The rearrangement links TRBV28 to TRBJ2-7; TRBD2 aligns across 11 bases. Germline loops: CDR1 MDHEN, CDR2 SYDVKM. With 2 bases clipped from V and 1 base from J, the junction kept 7 bases outside the gene matches. The CDR3 totals 17 residues. This chain's CDR3 is CASSLNLAGGTSYEQYF. The CDR3 DNA sequence: TGTGCCAGCAGTTTAAATTTAGCGGGAGGGACATCCTACGAGCAGTACTTC.

The J gene is TRBJ2-5, the V gene TRBV9; possible D gene TRBD1, 6 bases. The CDR3 sequence is 15 residues long. V gave up 0 bases and J gave up 2 bases, with 11 bases separating them. Germline loops: CDR1 SGDLS, CDR2 YYNGEE. DNA of the CDR3: TGTGCCAGCAGCGTAGACGGGGACACACAAGAGACCCAGTACTTC. It specifies CASSVDGDTQETQYF.